Listed below are T cell receptor beta chains from one sample, sequenced in a study of blood T cell repertoires in COVID-19. TCRdb's table, derived via immunoSEQ multiplex PCR, lists solely in-frame clones and lacks some. The repertoire consists of approximately 270,000 clones, with 84% occurring once and the leading ten covering more than 15%. Sequenced: peripheral blood. These receptors were taken from a person aged 70 to 85 with COVID-19, enrolled during active disease. Both conserved end residues are part of each CDR3. The order of the fields is J gene, CDR3 length, V gene, D gene, clone size, CDR3 protein, CDR3 DNA. The D gene is left open where the match is weak. A row's size may be missing; if present it is once, few, many or a size class.

TRBJ1-1 | 15 | TRBV3-1/TRBV3-2 | NA | NA | CASKPRASGNTEAFF | TGTGCCAGCAAGCCAAGAGCGTCGGGGAACACTGAAGCTTTCTTT
TRBJ2-5 | 18 | TRBV7-2 | TRBD2 | NA | CASSLLTSGGPRQETQYF | TGTGCCAGCAGCTTACTGACTAGCGGGGGGCCTCGACAAGAGACCCAGTACTTC
TRBJ2-3 | 16 | TRBV5-1 | NA | NA | CASSSNSNPSTDTQYF | TGCGCCAGCAGCAGCAACAGCAATCCTAGCACAGATACGCAGTATTTT
TRBJ2-3 | 14 | TRBV3-1/TRBV3-2 | TRBD2 | NA | CASSLREYRDTQYF | TGTGCCAGCAGCCTGCGGGAGTATCGTGATACGCAGTATTTT
TRBJ2-3 | 14 | TRBV25-1 | TRBD2 | NA | CASSIAGGPDTQYF | TGTGCCAGCTCCATAGCGGGGGGGCCAGATACGCAGTATTTT
TRBJ2-2 | 11 | TRBV12-3/TRBV12-4 | NA | NA | CASRLNGELFF | TGTGCCAGCCGACTGAACGGGGAGCTGTTTTTT
TRBJ2-2 | 18 | TRBV27 | TRBD1 | NA | CASSPRPGTGGRTGELFF | TGTGCCAGCAGTCCGAGACCCGGGACAGGGGGCCGGACCGGGGAGCTGTTTTTT
TRBJ2-7 | 14 | TRBV19 | NA | few | CASSIRGAPGEQYF | TGTGCCAGTAGTATTCGGGGAGCTCCCGGCGAGCAGTACTTC
TRBJ2-5 | 17 | TRBV9 | TRBD2 | NA | CASSVAPLAGLQETQYF | TGTGCCAGCAGCGTAGCTCCTCTAGCGGGGCTTCAAGAGACCCAGTACTTC
TRBJ2-7 | 12 | TRBV30 | NA | once | CAWRRGLREQYF | TGTGCCTGGAGAAGGGGACTCCGCGAGCAGTACTTC
TRBJ2-7 | 14 | TRBV5-1 | TRBD1 | NA | CASAGQGASHEQYF | TGCGCCAGCGCGGGACAGGGGGCGAGTCACGAGCAGTACTTC
TRBJ2-7 | 14 | TRBV5-6 | TRBD1 | NA | CASSVPGQGYEQYF | TGTGCCAGCAGCGTACCGGGACAGGGCTACGAGCAGTACTTC
TRBJ2-3 | 15 | TRBV7-8 | TRBD2 | NA | CASSLRRGGPDTQYF | TGTGCCAGCAGCTTGAGGCGGGGGGGCCCAGATACGCAGTATTTT
TRBJ1-5 | 14 | TRBV28 | NA | NA | CASAGRTRNQPQHF | TGTGCCAGCGCAGGCCGAACTCGAAATCAGCCCCAGCATTTT
TRBJ2-1 | 19 | TRBV4-3 | TRBD2 | NA | CASSQDFSGGLRSYNEQFF | TGCGCCAGCAGCCAAGATTTTAGCGGGGGGCTACGCTCCTACAATGAGCAGTTCTTC
TRBJ1-5 | 13 | TRBV15 | NA | NA | CATSRKQDQPQHF | TGTGCCACCAGCAGAAAACAGGATCAGCCCCAGCATTTT
TRBJ1-4 | 15 | TRBV25-1 | NA | NA | CASSSPTRVHEKLFF | TGTGCCAGCAGTTCCCCCACCAGGGTACATGAAAAACTGTTTTTT
TRBJ1-5 | 14 | TRBV2 | NA | NA | CASQRGGPNQPQHF | TGTGCCAGCCAGAGGGGGGGGCCCAATCAGCCCCAGCATTTT
TRBJ2-1 | 15 | TRBV3-1/TRBV3-2 | NA | NA | CASSQIFQGPGEQFF | TGTGCCAGCAGCCAAATATTCCAGGGGCCGGGTGAGCAGTTCTTC
TRBJ2-1 | 13 | TRBV27 | NA | NA | CASTSDLLGEQFF | TGTGCCAGCACAAGCGACCTACTTGGTGAGCAGTTCTTC
TRBJ1-2 | 14 | TRBV5-8 | NA | NA | CASSLPRINYGYTF | TGTGCCAGCAGCTTGCCGCGTATAAACTATGGCTACACCTTC
TRBJ1-3 | 19 | TRBV5-6 | TRBD1 | few | CASSIAGTGTSVAGNTIYF | TGTGCCAGCAGCATCGCCGGGACAGGGACCTCGGTTGCTGGAAACACCATATATTTT
TRBJ2-2 | 15 | TRBV11-3 | TRBD2 | NA | CASSLVSGDSGELFF | TGTGCCAGCAGCTTAGTCAGCGGGGACTCCGGGGAGCTGTTTTTT
TRBJ1-6 | 16 | TRBV3-1/TRBV3-2 | NA | few | CASSQEQGRGPSPLHF | TGTGCCAGCAGCCAAGAGCAGGGGCGAGGGCCCTCACCCCTCCACTTT
TRBJ1-5 | 15 | TRBV5-4 | TRBD1 | NA | CASSPGQGKDQPQHF | TGTGCCAGCAGCCCGGGACAGGGTAAGGATCAGCCCCAGCATTTT
TRBJ2-7 | 11 | TRBV28 | TRBD2 | NA | CASGGVYEQYF | TGTGCCAGCGGGGGGGTCTACGAGCAGTACTTC
TRBJ2-1 | 16 | TRBV11-1 | TRBD2 | few | CASSTSLAGGHNEQFF | TGTGCCAGCAGCACTAGCCTCGCGGGAGGCCACAATGAGCAGTTCTTC
TRBJ1-4 | 17 | TRBV11-2 | TRBD1 | NA | CASSSHRGPFTNEKLFF | TGTGCCAGCAGTTCCCACAGGGGACCCTTCACTAATGAAAAACTGTTTTTT
TRBJ2-1 | 13 | TRBV11-2 | NA | NA | CASTEGGYNEQFF | TGTGCCAGCACCGAGGGGGGGTACAATGAGCAGTTCTTC
TRBJ2-1 | 16 | TRBV2 | NA | NA | CASSQFRLQAYNEQFF | TGTGCCAGCAGTCAATTCCGGCTCCAGGCCTACAATGAGCAGTTCTTC
TRBJ2-1 | 16 | TRBV27 | TRBD2 | NA | CASSLNILAAFSVQFF | TGTGCCAGCAGTTTAAATATCCTAGCGGCCTTTAGTGTGCAGTTCTTC
TRBJ2-5 | 17 | TRBV4-3 | NA | NA | CASSQDPRGGVVETQYF | TGCGCCAGCAGCCAAGATCCCAGAGGAGGGGTGGTGGAGACCCAGTACTTC
TRBJ1-3 | 14 | TRBV7-2 | NA | NA | CASSAGFFGNTIYF | TGTGCCAGCAGCGCGGGTTTTTTTGGAAACACCATATATTTT
TRBJ1-1 | 11 | TRBV20-1 | NA | NA | CSAWPVTEAFF | TGCAGTGCCTGGCCAGTCACTGAAGCTTTCTTT
TRBJ1-1 | 12 | TRBV6-5 | TRBD1 | NA | CASRRTGVKAFF | TGTGCCAGCAGAAGGACAGGGGTTAAAGCTTTCTTT
TRBJ1-5 | 13 | TRBV14 | NA | NA | CASSQTEHQPQHF | TGTGCCAGCAGCCAAACAGAGCATCAGCCCCAGCATTTT
TRBJ2-2 | 16 | TRBV2 | NA | NA | CASSEFTGVPPGELFF | TGTGCCAGCAGTGAATTTACGGGAGTTCCCCCCGGGGAGCTGTTTTTT
TRBJ2-3 | 15 | TRBV9 | TRBD1 | NA | CASSARQGAADTQYF | TGTGCCAGCAGCGCCCGACAGGGGGCAGCAGATACGCAGTATTTT
TRBJ1-6 | 14 | TRBV2 | NA | NA | CASSSQTYNSPLHF | TGTGCCAGCAGCTCCCAGACATATAATTCACCCCTCCACTTT
TRBJ2-1 | 14 | TRBV6-5 | TRBD2 | NA | CASLTSGGWDEQFF | TGTGCCAGCCTGACTAGCGGGGGGTGGGATGAGCAGTTCTTC
TRBJ2-1 | 16 | TRBV9 | TRBD2 | NA | CASSVASSGSTHEQFF | TGTGCCAGCAGCGTAGCTTCCAGCGGGAGTACCCATGAGCAGTTCTTC
TRBJ1-4 | 15 | TRBV4-2 | NA | once | CASSQRADSNEKLFF | TGTGCCAGCAGCCAGAGGGCAGATTCTAATGAAAAACTGTTTTTT
TRBJ1-4 | 18 | TRBV28 | NA | NA | CASSLRLGVLATNEKLFF | TGTGCCAGCAGTTTAAGGCTAGGGGTATTAGCAACTAATGAAAAACTGTTTTTT
TRBJ1-5 | 13 | TRBV15 | NA | few | CATRAFGNQPQHF | TGTGCCACCCGAGCTTTTGGCAATCAGCCCCAGCATTTT
TRBJ2-3 | 19 | TRBV5-5 | TRBD1 | NA | CASSVLNRDRVQLMDTQYF | TGTGCCAGCAGCGTACTCAACCGGGACAGGGTCCAATTAATGGATACGCAGTATTTT
TRBJ2-7 | 16 | TRBV6-1 | NA | NA | CASSEGGRTNPYEQYF | TGTGCCAGCAGTGAAGGCGGCCGCACCAACCCCTACGAGCAGTACTTC
TRBJ2-5 | 17 | TRBV7-2 | TRBD2 | NA | CASSGLGTSGRRGTQYF | TGTGCCAGCAGCGGCCTAGGGACTAGCGGGAGGAGGGGGACCCAGTACTTC
TRBJ2-2 | 14 | TRBV7-3 | NA | NA | CASKEQTNTGELFF | TGTGCCAGCAAGGAACAGACGAACACCGGGGAGCTGTTTTTT
TRBJ2-7 | 16 | TRBV6-5 | NA | NA | CASSYQAPGVLGEQYF | TGTGCCAGCAGTTATCAAGCCCCGGGGGTTTTGGGCGAGCAGTACTTC
TRBJ2-5 | 15 | TRBV11-2 | TRBD2 | NA | CASSLSGGNQETQYF | TGTGCCAGCAGCCTTAGCGGGGGGAACCAAGAGACCCAGTACTTC
TRBJ1-2 | 13 | TRBV2 | NA | NA | CASSVRQDYGYTF | TGTGCCAGCAGTGTCAGACAGGACTATGGCTACACCTTC
TRBJ2-7 | 15 | TRBV6-5 | NA | once | CASSYPGLPRDEQYF | TGTGCCAGCAGTTACCCGGGACTCCCCCGGGACGAGCAGTACTTC
TRBJ1-5 | 14 | TRBV27 | NA | NA | CASSLTRGNQPQHF | TGTGCCAGCAGTTTGACTCGGGGAAATCAGCCCCAGCATTTT
TRBJ1-1 | 15 | TRBV29-1 | NA | NA | CSVASGAGSNTEAFF | TGCAGCGTTGCATCTGGGGCAGGGTCGAACACTGAAGCTTTCTTT
TRBJ2-5 | 14 | TRBV6-5 | NA | NA | CASRPYSGVETQYF | TGTGCCAGCAGACCTTACTCGGGGGTGGAGACCCAGTACTTC
TRBJ1-5 | 13 | TRBV30 | NA | NA | CAWSRDAGQPQHF | TGTGCCTGGAGCCGAGATGCAGGACAGCCCCAGCATTTT
TRBJ2-5 | 13 | TRBV2 | TRBD1 | few | CAGLEGASKTQYF | TGTGCCGGCCTCGAGGGGGCATCGAAGACCCAGTACTTC